These T cell receptor beta chains were read from a single sample in a study of T cells in tumors after PD-1 blockade. Some clones are missing from TCRdb's copy, which holds only in-frame ones; the method was immunoSEQ multiplex PCR. The table lists tens of thousands of clones, around 74% of them singletons. Sequencing was performed on PBMCs, taken after anti-PD-1 treatment. These receptors all come from a human donor with basal cell carcinoma. CDR3s include the opening cysteine and the closing phenylalanine or tryptophan. The order of the fields is clone size, V gene, J gene, D gene, CDR3 DNA, CDR3 protein. The D gene is left open where the match is weak. Size is omitted from some rows. Given values are once, few, many or a class for expanded clones.

.	TRBV24-1	TRBJ2-5	TRBD1	TGTGCCACCAGTGACCGGACAGGGGGCCAGGAGACCCAGTACTTC	CATSDRTGGQETQYF
.	TRBV28	TRBJ1-4	TRBD1	TGTGCCAGCAGCTCCGGGACAGGATGGGAAAAACTGTTTTTT	CASSSGTGWEKLFF
.	TRBV5-6	TRBJ2-2	.	TGTGCCAGCAGCTTGCTGATGGCTCAAAACACCGGGGAGCTGTTTTTT	CASSLLMAQNTGELFF
.	TRBV5-4	TRBJ1-5	.	TGTGCCAGCAGCCCGGGAGGCACCAGCAATCAGCCCCAGCATTTT	CASSPGGTSNQPQHF
few	TRBV9	TRBJ1-1	.	TGTGCCAGCAGCGTTAACGAGGTCACTGAAGCTTTCTTT	CASSVNEVTEAFF
.	TRBV29-1	TRBJ2-5	.	TGCAGCGTTGGGTCGTTTGGAGAGACCCAGTACTTC	CSVGSFGETQYF
.	TRBV30	TRBJ2-5	TRBD2	TGTGCCTGGAGTGGGCTAGCGGGGGGTAAAGAGACCCAGTACTTC	CAWSGLAGGKETQYF
many	TRBV19	TRBJ1-5	.	TGTGCCAGTAGTAAGGTGGCAGGGAGGAGCAATCAGCCCCAGCATTTT	CASSKVAGRSNQPQHF
.	TRBV30	TRBJ1-3	.	TGTGCCTGGAAGGGGTGGTTCGTCTCTGGAAACACCATATATTTT	CAWKGWFVSGNTIYF
.	TRBV5-4	TRBJ2-1	.	TGTGCCAGCAGCTTGGAAATAGGGGCGAATGAGCAGTTCTTC	CASSLEIGANEQFF
.	TRBV20-1	TRBJ2-1	.	TGCAGTGCTAGTACTAGACGCTCATACAATGAGCAGTTCTTC	CSASTRRSYNEQFF
.	TRBV6-6	TRBJ2-3	TRBD1	TGTGCCAGCACCAAGGACAGGGGGGTGAATACGCAGTATTTT	CASTKDRGVNTQYF
.	TRBV2	TRBJ2-4	TRBD2	TGTGCCAGCAGTGAAGGACTAGCAGGGTACATTCAGTACTTC	CASSEGLAGYIQYF
.	TRBV4-1	TRBJ1-2	.	TGCGCCAGCAGCCCGGGACAAACAAACTATGGCTACACCTTC	CASSPGQTNYGYTF
few	TRBV10-1	TRBJ1-5	.	TGCGCCAGCAGTGAATCTAGGAAGTTTCGACAGCCCCAGCATTTT	CASSESRKFRQPQHF
.	TRBV4-1	TRBJ1-1	.	TGCGCCAGCAGCCATATTCGGGGGGGGAACACTGAAGCTTTCTTT	CASSHIRGGNTEAFF
.	TRBV23-1	TRBJ2-5	TRBD1	TGCGCCAGCCGTGACGGACAGGGGTCACAAGAGACCCAGTACTTC	CASRDGQGSQETQYF
.	TRBV28	TRBJ1-5	.	TGTGCCAGCAGTTTATTGAGGGACAAGAATCAGCCCCAGCATTTT	CASSLLRDKNQPQHF
.	TRBV6-5	TRBJ1-5	.	TGTGCCAGCACCGTAGATGGGGGGGGGAATCAGCCCCAGCATTTT	CASTVDGGGNQPQHF
.	TRBV14	TRBJ2-1	TRBD2	TGTGCCAGCAGCCAAGGACTAGCGGGGGGTTACAATGAGCAGTTCTTC	CASSQGLAGGYNEQFF
.	TRBV6-5	TRBJ2-1	TRBD2	TGTGCCAGCAGGGGACTAGCTTCCTACAATGAGCAGTTCTTC	CASRGLASYNEQFF
few	TRBV7-9	TRBJ1-6	.	TGTGCCAGCAGCTTAGCCAGTCCGAATTCACCCCTCCACTTT	CASSLASPNSPLHF
.	TRBV5-6	TRBJ2-5	TRBD2	TGTGCCAGCAGCCCGGGACTAGCGGGAGAGCTGGGGACCCAGTACTTC	CASSPGLAGELGTQYF
few	TRBV5-8	TRBJ2-1	TRBD2	TGTGCCAGCAACCCCACCCGGCTAGCGGGGGGGATTAAGCAGTTCTTC	CASNPTRLAGGIKQFF
.	TRBV6-4	TRBJ2-3	.	TGTGCCAGCAGTGATCAGGGGGGTTCAACAGATACGCAGTATTTT	CASSDQGGSTDTQYF
.	TRBV5-6	TRBJ1-3	.	TGTGCCAGCAGCTTGGGGGGTTTGGGAAACACCATATATTTT	CASSLGGLGNTIYF
.	TRBV7-8	TRBJ2-1	.	TGTGCCAGCATCAAGGGAAGTTGGGACGGTGGAGTCGGTGAGCAGTTCTTC	CASIKGSWDGGVGEQFF
.	TRBV7-9	TRBJ1-4	TRBD1	TGTGCCAGCAGCCCTCCGACAGGGGGGACTAATGAAAAACTGTTTTTT	CASSPPTGGTNEKLFF
.	TRBV30	TRBJ2-7	.	TGTGCCTGGAGTGCCCGGGGGACGTTTTACGAGCAGTACTTC	CAWSARGTFYEQYF
.	TRBV10-3	TRBJ2-7	TRBD1	TGTGCCATCAGTGTAGGACAGGGGGCCTACGAGCAGTACTTC	CAISVGQGAYEQYF
.	TRBV5-1	TRBJ1-2	TRBD1	TGCGCCAGCAGCCTTGCCGGGACAGGGGCGGAGGGCTACACCTTC	CASSLAGTGAEGYTF
.	TRBV5-6	TRBJ2-5	TRBD2	TGTGCCAGCAGCACACCAGCGGGGGGAGAGACCCAGTACTTC	CASSTPAGGETQYF
.	TRBV18	TRBJ1-4	.	TGTGCCAGCTCACCAGGGGCCCTTAATGAAAAACTGTTTTTT	CASSPGALNEKLFF
.	TRBV13	TRBJ2-7	.	TGTGCCAGCAGCTTAGTTGCCAGTTACGAGCAGTACTTC	CASSLVASYEQYF
.	TRBV6-5	TRBJ2-7	.	TGTGCCAGCAGTTATAGGACCGACACCTACGAGCAGTACTTC	CASSYRTDTYEQYF
.	TRBV5-1	TRBJ2-5	.	TGCGCCAGCAACTCCGGAGTCACCCAAGAGACCCAGTACTTC	CASNSGVTQETQYF
.	TRBV29-1	TRBJ2-5	TRBD1	TGCAGCCACCCGGACAGGGTTGGGGAGACCCAGTACTTC	CSHPDRVGETQYF
.	TRBV6-6	TRBJ2-7	.	TGTGCCAGCAGTGACAGCCTGAGCTCCTACGAGCAGTACTTC	CASSDSLSSYEQYF
.	TRBV28	TRBJ1-1	.	TGTGCCAGCAGTCTCCCAACGGCCGCACTTACTGAAGCTTTCTTT	CASSLPTAALTEAFF
few	TRBV7-9	TRBJ1-2	.	TGTGCCAGCAGCCATCGTACAGGGAACTATGGCTACACCTTC	CASSHRTGNYGYTF
.	TRBV5-6	TRBJ2-5	.	TGTGCCAGCAGCTTGTTGGAGACCCAGTACTTC	CASSLLETQYF
.	TRBV24-1	TRBJ1-5	.	TGTGCCACCAGTGACCCACGTGTCAATCAGCCCCAGCATTTT	CATSDPRVNQPQHF
few	TRBV29-1	TRBJ2-7	.	TGCAGCGTAAAGGGGTCCCACTACGAGCAGTACTTC	CSVKGSHYEQYF
many	TRBV21-1	TRBJ1-3	.	TGTGCCAGCAGCAGGACAGGGCGATCGGGAAACACCATATATTTT	CASSRTGRSGNTIYF
.	TRBV7-2	TRBJ1-5	.	TGTGCCAGCAGATTTAGCGGGGGTAATCAGCCCCAGCATTTT	CASRFSGGNQPQHF
few	TRBV6-5	TRBJ2-6	.	TGTGCCAGCAGGCCCGACACCTCTGGGGCCAACGTCCTGACTTTC	CASRPDTSGANVLTF
.	TRBV5-4	TRBJ2-2	TRBD1	TGTGCCAGCAGCCCCGGGACAGGGTGGGCCGGGGAGCTGTTTTTT	CASSPGTGWAGELFF
.	TRBV15	TRBJ1-4	TRBD1	TGTGCCACCAGCAGAAGAACAGGGGCAACTAATGAAAAACTGTTTTTT	CATSRRTGATNEKLFF
.	TRBV30	TRBJ2-7	.	TGTGCCTGGTCCCACTATTCCGGGACTTCTAGCGAGCAGTACTTC	CAWSHYSGTSSEQYF